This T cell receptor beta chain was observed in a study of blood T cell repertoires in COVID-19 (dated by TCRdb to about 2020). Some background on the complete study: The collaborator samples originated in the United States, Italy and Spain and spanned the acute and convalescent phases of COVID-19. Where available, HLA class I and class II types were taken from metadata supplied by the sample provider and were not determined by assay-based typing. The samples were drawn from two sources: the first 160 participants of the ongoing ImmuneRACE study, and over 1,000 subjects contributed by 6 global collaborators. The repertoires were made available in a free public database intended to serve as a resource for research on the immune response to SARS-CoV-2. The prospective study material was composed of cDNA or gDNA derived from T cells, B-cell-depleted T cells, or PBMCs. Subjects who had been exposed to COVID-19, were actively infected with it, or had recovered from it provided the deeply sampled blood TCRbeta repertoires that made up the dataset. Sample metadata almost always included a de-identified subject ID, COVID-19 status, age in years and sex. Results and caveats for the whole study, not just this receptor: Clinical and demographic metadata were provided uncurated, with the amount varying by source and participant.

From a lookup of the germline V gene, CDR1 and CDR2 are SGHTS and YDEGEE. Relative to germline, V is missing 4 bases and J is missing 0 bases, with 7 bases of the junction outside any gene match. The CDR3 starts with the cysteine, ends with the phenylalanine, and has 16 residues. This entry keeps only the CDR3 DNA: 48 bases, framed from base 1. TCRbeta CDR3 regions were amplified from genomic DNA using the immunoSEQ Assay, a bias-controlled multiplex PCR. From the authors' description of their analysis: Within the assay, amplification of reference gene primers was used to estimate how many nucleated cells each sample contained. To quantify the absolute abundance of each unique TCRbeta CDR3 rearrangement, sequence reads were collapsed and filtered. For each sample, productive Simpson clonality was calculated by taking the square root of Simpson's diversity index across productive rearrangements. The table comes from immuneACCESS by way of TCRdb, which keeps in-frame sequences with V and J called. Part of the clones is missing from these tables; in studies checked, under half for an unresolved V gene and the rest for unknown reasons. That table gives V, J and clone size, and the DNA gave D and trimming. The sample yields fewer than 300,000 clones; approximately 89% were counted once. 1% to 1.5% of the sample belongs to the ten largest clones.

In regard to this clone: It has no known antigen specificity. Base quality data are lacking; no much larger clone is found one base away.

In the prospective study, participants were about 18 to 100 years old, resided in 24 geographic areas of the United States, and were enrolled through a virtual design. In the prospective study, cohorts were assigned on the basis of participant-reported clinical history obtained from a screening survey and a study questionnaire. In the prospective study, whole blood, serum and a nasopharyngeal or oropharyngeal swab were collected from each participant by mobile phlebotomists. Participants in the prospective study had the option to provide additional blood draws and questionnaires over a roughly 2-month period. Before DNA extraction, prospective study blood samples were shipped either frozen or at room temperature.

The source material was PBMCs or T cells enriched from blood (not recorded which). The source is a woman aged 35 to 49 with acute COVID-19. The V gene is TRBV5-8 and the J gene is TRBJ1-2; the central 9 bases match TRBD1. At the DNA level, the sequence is TGTGCCAGCAGCCGAGACAGGGGGGGGTCTAACTATGGCTACACCTTC. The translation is CASSRDRGGSNYGYTF.